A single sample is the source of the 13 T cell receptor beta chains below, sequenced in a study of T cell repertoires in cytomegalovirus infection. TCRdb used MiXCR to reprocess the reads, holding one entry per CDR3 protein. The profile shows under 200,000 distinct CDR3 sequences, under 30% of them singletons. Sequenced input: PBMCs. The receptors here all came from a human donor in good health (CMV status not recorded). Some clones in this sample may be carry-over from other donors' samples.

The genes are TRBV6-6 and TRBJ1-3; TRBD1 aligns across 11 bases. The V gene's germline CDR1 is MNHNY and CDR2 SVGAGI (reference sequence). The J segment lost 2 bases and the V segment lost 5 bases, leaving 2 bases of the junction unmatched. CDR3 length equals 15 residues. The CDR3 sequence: CASSRGQGAGNTIYF. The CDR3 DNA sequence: TGTGCCAGCAGTCGGGGACAGGGGGCTGGAAACACCATATATTTT.

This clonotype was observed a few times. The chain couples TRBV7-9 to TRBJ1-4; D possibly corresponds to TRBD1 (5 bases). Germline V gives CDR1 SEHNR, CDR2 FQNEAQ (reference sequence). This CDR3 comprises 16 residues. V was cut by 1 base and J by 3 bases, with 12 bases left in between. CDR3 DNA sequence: TGTGCCAGCAGCTTAGTCTCAGGGTCAGCTAATGAAAAACTGTTTTTT. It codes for CASSLVSGSANEKLFF.

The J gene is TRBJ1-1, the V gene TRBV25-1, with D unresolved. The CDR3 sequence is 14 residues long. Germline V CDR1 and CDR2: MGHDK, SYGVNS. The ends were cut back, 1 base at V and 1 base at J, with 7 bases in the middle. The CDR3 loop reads CASSESDGNTEAFF. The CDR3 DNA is TGTGCCAGCAGTGAATCGGACGGGAACACTGAAGCTTTCTTT.

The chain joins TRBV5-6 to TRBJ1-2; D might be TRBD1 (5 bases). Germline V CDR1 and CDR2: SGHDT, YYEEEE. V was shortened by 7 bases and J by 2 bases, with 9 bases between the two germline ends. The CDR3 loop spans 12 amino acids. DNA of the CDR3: TGTGCCAGCTTAGGGGCCAACTATGGCTACACCTTC. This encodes CASLGANYGYTF. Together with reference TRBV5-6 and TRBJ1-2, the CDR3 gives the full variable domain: DAGVTQSPTHLIKTRGQQVTLRCSPKSGHDTVSWYQQALGQGPQFIFQYYEEEERQRGNFPDRFSGHQFPNYSSELNVNALLLGDSALYLCASLGANYGYTFGSGTRLTVV.

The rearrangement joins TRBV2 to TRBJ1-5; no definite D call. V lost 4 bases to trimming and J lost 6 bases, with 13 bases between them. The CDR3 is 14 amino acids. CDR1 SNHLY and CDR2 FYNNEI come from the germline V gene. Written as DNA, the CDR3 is TGTGCCAGCAGTGTTGGAGGAGGTAGTCAGCCCCAGCATTTT. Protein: CASSVGGGSQPQHF.

Written as DNA, the CDR3 is TGTGCCAGCAGCCATTCAGGGACGGGGGAAGATACGCAGTATTTT. This translates into CASSHSGTGEDTQYF. The chain couples TRBV9 to TRBJ2-3; TRBD2 is a possible D gene (6 bases). Germline loops: CDR1 SGDLS, CDR2 YYNGEE. V was pared by 4 bases and J by 5 bases, with 17 bases between. The CDR3 spans 15 residues.

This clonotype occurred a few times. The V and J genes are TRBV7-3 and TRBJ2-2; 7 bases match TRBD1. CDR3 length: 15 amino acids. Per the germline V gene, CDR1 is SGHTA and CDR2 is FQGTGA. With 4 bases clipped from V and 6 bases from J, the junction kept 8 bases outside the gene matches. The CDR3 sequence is CASSSRQGGAGELFF. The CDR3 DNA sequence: TGTGCCAGCAGCTCTCGACAGGGTGGCGCCGGGGAGCTGTTTTTT.

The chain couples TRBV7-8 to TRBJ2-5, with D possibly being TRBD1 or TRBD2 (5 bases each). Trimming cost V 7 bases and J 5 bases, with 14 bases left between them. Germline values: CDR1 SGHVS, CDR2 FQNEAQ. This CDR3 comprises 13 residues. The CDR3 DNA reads TGTGCCAGCACCCCGGGACCCATGGAGACCCAGTACTTC. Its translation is CASTPGPMETQYF.

This chain's CDR3 is CASSPPGRLPGEAFF. Here the CDR3 DNA reads TGTGCCAGCAGCCCTCCTGGACGGCTCCCGGGGGAAGCTTTCTTT. The chain carries TRBV14 and TRBJ1-1, with D hard to call. The CDR3 consists of 15 residues. Germline CDR1 and CDR2: SGHDN and FVKESK. With 4 bases removed from V and 8 bases from J, the gap between germline ends came to 20 bases.

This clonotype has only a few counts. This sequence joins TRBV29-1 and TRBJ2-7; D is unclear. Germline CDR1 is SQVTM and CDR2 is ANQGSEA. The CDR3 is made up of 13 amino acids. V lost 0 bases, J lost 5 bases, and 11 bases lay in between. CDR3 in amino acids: CSVEEGTIDEQYF. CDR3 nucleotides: TGCAGCGTTGAAGAGGGAACTATCGACGAGCAGTACTTC.

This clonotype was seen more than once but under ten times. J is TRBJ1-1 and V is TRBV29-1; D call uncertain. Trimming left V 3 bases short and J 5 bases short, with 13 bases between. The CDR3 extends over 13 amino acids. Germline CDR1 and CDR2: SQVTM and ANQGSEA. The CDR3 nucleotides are TGCAGCGTTGAGGTTGGGCCAGGAACTGAAGCTTTCTTT. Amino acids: CSVEVGPGTEAFF.

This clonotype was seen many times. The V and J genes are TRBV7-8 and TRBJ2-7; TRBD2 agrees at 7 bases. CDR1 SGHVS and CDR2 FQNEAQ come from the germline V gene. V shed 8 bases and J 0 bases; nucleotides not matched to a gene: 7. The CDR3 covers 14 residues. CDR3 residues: CASGRGGSSYEQYF. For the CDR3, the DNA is TGTGCCAGCGGGAGGGGCGGGAGCTCCTACGAGCAGTACTTC.

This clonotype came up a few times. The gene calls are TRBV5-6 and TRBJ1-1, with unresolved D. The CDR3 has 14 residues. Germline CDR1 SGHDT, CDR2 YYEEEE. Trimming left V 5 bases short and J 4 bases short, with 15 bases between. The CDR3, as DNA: TGTGCCAGCAGTTCTCGAGTGAGGCTCACTGAAGCTTTCTTT. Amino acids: CASSSRVRLTEAFF.